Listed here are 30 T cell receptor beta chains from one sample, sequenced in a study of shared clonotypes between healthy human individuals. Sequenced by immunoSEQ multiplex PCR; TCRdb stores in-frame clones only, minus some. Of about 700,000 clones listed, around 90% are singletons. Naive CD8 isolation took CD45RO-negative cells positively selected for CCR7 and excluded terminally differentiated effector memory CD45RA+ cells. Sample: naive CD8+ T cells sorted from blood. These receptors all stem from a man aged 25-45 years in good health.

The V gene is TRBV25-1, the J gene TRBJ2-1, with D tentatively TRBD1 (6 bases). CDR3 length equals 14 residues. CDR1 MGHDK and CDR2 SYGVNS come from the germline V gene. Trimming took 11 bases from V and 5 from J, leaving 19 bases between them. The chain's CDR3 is CAGSSTGLHNEQFF. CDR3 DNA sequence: TGTGCCGGGAGCTCGACAGGATTACACAATGAGCAGTTCTTC.

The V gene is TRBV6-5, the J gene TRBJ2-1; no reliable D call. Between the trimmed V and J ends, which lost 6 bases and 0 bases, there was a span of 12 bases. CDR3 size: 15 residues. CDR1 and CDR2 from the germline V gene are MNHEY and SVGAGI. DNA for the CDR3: TGTGCCAGCAGCCTTTCTTTGGGCTCCTACAATGAGCAGTTCTTC. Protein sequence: CASSLSLGSYNEQFF.

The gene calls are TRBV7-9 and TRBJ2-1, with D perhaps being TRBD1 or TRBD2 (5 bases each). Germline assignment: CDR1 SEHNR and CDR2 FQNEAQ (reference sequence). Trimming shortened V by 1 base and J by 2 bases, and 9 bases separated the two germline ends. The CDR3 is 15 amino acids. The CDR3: CASSLVPGPYNEQFF. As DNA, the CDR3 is TGTGCCAGCAGCTTAGTTCCGGGACCCTACAATGAGCAGTTCTTC.

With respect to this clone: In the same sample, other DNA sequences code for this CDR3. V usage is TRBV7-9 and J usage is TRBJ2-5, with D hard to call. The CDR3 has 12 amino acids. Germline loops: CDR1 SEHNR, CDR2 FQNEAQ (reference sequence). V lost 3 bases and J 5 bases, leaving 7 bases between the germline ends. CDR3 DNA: TGTGCCAGCAGCTTTGTGGGGGAGACCCAGTACTTC. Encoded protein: CASSFVGETQYF.

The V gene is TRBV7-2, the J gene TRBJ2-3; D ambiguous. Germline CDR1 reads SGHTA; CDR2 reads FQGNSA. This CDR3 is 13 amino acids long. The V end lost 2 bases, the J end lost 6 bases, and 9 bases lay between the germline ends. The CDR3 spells CASSLNIADTQYF. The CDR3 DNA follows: TGTGCCAGCAGCTTAAACATAGCCGATACGCAGTATTTT.

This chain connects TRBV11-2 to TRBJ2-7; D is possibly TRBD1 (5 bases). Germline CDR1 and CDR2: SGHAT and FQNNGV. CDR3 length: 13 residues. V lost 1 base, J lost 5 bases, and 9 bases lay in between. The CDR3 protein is CASSLVSRDEQYF. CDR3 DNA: TGTGCCAGCAGCTTAGTTTCCAGGGACGAGCAGTACTTC.

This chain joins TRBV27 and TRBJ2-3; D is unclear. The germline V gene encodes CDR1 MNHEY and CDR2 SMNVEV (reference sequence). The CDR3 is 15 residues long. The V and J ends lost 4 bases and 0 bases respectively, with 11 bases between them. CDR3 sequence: CASSYAAASTDTQYF. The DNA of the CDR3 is TGTGCCAGCAGTTACGCGGCGGCTAGCACAGATACGCAGTATTTT.

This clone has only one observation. This CDR3 reads CASSPGTADPYGEQYF. The CDR3 nucleotides read TGTGCCAGCAGCCCCGGGACCGCCGACCCTTACGGCGAGCAGTACTTC. The V and J genes are TRBV13 and TRBJ2-7, with D perhaps given as TRBD1 or TRBD2 (5 bases each). V was trimmed by 5 bases and J by 6 bases, leaving 23 bases between them. Germline-derived CDR1 and CDR2 are PRHDT and FYEKMQ (reference sequence). This CDR3 spans 16 amino acids.

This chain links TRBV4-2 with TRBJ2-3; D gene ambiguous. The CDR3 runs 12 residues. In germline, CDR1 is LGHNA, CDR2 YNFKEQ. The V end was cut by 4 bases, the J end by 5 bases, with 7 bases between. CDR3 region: CASSLSVDTQYF. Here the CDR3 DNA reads TGTGCCAGCAGCCTCAGTGTAGATACGCAGTATTTT.

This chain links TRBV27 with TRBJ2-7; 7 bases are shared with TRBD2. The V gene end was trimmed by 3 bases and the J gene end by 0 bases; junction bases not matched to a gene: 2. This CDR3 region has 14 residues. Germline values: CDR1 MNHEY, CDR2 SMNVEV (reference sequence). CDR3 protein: CASSFSGNSYEQYF. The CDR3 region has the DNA TGTGCCAGCAGTTTCAGCGGGAACTCCTACGAGCAGTACTTC.

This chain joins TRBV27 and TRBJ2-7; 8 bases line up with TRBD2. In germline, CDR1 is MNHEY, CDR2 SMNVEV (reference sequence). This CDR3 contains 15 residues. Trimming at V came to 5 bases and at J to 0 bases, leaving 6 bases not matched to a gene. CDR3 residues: CASSLNSGSSYEQYF. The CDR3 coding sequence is TGTGCCAGCAGTCTAAACAGCGGGAGCTCCTACGAGCAGTACTTC.

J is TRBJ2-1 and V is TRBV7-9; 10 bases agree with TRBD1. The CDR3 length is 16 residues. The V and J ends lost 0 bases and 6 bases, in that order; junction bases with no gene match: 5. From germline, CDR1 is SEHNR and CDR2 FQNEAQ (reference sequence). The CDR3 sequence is CASSLAMRTGGNEQFF. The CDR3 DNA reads TGTGCCAGCAGCTTAGCAATGCGGACAGGGGGCAATGAGCAGTTCTTC.

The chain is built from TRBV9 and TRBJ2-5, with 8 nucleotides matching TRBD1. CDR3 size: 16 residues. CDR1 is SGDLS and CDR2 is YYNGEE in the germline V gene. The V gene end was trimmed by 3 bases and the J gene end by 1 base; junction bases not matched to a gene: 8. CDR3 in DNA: TGTGCCAGCAGCGCACCCGGACAGGGCCTCCAAGAGACCCAGTACTTC. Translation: CASSAPGQGLQETQYF.

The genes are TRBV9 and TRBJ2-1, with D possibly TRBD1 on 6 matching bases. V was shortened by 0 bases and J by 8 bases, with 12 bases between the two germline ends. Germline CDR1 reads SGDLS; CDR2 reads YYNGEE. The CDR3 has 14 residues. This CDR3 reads CASSVAGAGDEQFF. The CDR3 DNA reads TGTGCCAGCAGCGTAGCTGGTGCAGGGGATGAGCAGTTCTTC.

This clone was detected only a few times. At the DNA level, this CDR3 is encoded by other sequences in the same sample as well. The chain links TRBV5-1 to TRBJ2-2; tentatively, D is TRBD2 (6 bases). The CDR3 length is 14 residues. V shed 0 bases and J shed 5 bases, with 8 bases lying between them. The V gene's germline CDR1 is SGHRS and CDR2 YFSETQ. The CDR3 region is CASSLEGGTGELFF. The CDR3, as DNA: TGCGCCAGCAGCTTGGAGGGAGGAACCGGGGAGCTGTTTTTT.

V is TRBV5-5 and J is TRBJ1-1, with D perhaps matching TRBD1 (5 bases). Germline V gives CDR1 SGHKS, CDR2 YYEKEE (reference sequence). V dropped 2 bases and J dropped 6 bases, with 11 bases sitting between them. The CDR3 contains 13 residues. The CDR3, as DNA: TGTGCCAGCAGCTTCAACTGGGGGGCTGAAGCTTTCTTT. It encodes CASSFNWGAEAFF.

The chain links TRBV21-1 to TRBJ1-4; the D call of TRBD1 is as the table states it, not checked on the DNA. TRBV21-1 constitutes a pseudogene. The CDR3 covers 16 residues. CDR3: CASSPDREDPNEKLFF. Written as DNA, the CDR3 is TGTGCCAGCAGCCCGGACAGGGAGGATCCTAATGAAAAACTGTTTTTT.

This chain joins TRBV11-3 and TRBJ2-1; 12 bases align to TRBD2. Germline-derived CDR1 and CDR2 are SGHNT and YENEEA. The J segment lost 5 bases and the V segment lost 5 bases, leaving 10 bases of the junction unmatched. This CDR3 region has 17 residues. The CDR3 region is CASSQTTTSGGNNEQFF. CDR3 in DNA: TGTGCCAGCAGCCAAACGACGACTAGCGGGGGAAACAATGAGCAGTTCTTC.

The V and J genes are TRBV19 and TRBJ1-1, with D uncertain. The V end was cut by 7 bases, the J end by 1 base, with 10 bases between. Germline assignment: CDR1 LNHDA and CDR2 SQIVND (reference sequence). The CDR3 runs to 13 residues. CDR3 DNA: TGTGCCAGTACCTTCACCAGGAACACTGAAGCTTTCTTT. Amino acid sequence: CASTFTRNTEAFF.

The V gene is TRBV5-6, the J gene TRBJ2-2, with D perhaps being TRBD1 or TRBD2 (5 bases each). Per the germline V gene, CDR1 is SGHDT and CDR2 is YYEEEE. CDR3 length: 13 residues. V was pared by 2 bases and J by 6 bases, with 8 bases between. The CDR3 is CASSFGGPGELFF. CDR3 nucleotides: TGTGCCAGCAGCTTTGGGGGTCCCGGGGAGCTGTTTTTT.

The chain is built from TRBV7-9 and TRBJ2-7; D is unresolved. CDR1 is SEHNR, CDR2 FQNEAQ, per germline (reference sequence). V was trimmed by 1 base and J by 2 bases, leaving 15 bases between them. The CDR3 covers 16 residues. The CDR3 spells CASSLEVGFRPYEQYF. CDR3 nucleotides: TGTGCCAGCAGCTTAGAAGTTGGCTTCCGGCCCTACGAGCAGTACTTC.

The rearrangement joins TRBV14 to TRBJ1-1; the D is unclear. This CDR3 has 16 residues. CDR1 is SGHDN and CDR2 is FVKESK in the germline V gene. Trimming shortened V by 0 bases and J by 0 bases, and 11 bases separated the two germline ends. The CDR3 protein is CASSQEYLLMNTEAFF. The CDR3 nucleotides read TGTGCCAGCAGCCAAGAGTATTTACTGATGAACACTGAAGCTTTCTTT.

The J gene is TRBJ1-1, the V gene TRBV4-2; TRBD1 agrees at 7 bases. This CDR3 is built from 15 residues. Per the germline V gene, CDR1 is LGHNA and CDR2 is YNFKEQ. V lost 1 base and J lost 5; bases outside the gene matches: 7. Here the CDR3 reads CASSQAETGETEAFF. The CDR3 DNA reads TGTGCCAGCAGCCAAGCGGAAACAGGGGAGACTGAAGCTTTCTTT.

CDR3 nucleotides: TGTGCCAGCAGTGGTAGTATGATTAGCAATCAGCCCCAGCATTTT. It translates to CASSGSMISNQPQHF. V usage is TRBV2 and J usage is TRBJ1-5; D uncertain. This CDR3 spans 15 amino acids. The ends were cut back, 4 bases at V and 0 bases at J, with 10 bases in the middle. CDR1 is SNHLY, CDR2 FYNNEI, per germline.

The CDR3 nucleotides are TGTGCCAGCAGTGTCTCTAGCGGGAGTGGTAATGAGCAGTTCTTC. Its translation is CASSVSSGSGNEQFF. This chain uses TRBV6-4 with TRBJ2-1; 10 bases align to TRBD2. Germline CDR1 MRHNA, CDR2 SNTAGT. The V segment lost 4 bases and the J segment 7 bases; nucleotides outside the gene matches: 7. The CDR3 loop spans 15 amino acids.

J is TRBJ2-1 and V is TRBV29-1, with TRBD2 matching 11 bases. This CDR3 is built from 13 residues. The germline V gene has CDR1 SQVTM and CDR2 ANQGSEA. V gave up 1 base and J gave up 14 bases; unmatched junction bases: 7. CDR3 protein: CSVEGLAGSLEFF. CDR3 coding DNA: TGCAGCGTTGAAGGACTAGCGGGATCGTTGGAGTTCTTC.

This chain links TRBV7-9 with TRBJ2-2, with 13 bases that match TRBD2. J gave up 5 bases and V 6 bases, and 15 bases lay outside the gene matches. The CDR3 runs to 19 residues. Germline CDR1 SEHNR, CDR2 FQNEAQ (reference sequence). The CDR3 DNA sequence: TGTGCCAGCAGAGGACTAGCGGGAGCCCCATTTGGGGGAACCGGGGAGCTGTTTTTT. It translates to CASRGLAGAPFGGTGELFF. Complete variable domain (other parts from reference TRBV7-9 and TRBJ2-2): DTGVSQNPRHKITKRGQNVTFRCDPISEHNRLYWYRQTLGQGPEFLTYFQNEAQLEKSRLLSDRFSAERPKGSFSTLEIQRTEQGDSAMYLCASRGLAGAPFGGTGELFFGEGSRLTVL.

The chain's CDR3 is CASIGSSYEQYF. The DNA of the CDR3 is TGTGCCAGCATTGGTAGCTCCTACGAGCAGTACTTC. J is TRBJ2-7 and V is TRBV27; D is unclear. V was clipped by 7 bases and J by 0 bases, with 7 bases between them. The CDR3 is 12 amino acids. CDR1 is MNHEY and CDR2 is SMNVEV in the germline V gene (reference sequence).

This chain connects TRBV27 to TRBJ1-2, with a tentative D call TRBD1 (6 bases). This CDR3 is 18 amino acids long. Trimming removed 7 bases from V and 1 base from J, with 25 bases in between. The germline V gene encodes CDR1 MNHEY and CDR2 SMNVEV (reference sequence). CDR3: CASNPTTYRAVYNYGYTF. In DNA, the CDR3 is TGTGCCAGCAACCCCACGACGTACAGGGCTGTTTATAACTATGGCTACACCTTC.

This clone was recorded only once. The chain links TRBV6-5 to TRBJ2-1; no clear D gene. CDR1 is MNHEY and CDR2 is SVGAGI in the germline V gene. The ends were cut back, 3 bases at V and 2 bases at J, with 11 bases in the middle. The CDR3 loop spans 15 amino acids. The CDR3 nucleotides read TGTGCCAGCAGTTATGGTTCTGTTACCTACAATGAGCAGTTCTTC. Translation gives CASSYGSVTYNEQFF.